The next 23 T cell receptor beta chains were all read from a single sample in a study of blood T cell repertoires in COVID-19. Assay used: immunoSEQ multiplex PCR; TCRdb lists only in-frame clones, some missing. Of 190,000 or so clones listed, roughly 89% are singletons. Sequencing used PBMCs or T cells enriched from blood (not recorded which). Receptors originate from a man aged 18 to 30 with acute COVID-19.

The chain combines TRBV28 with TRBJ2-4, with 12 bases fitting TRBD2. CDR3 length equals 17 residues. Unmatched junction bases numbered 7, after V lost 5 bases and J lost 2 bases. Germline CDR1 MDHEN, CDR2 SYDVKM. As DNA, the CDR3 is TGTGCCAGCAGTACCCCCCTAGCGGGAGGGACCAAAAACATTCAGTACTTC. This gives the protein CASSTPLAGGTKNIQYF.

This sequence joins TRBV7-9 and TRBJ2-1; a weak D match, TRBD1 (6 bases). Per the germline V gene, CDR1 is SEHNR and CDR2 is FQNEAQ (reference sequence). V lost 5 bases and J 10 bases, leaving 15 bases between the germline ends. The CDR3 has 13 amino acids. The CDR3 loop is CASSLGRTVEQFF. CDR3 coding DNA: TGTGCCAGCAGCCTCGGTAGGACAGTCGAGCAGTTCTTC.

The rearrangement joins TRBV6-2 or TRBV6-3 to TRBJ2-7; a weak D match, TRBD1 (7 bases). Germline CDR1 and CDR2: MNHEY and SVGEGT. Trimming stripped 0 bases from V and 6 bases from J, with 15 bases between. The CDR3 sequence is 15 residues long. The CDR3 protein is CASSYSSRQGGEQYF. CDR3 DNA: TGTGCCAGCAGTTACTCGAGCCGACAGGGAGGCGAGCAGTACTTC.

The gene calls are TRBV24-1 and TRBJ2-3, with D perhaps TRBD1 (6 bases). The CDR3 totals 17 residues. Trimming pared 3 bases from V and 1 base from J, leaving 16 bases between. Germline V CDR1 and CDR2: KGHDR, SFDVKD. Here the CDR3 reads CATSDATGHLRTDTQYF. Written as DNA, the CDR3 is TGTGCCACCAGTGATGCAACGGGACACCTTCGCACAGATACGCAGTATTTT.

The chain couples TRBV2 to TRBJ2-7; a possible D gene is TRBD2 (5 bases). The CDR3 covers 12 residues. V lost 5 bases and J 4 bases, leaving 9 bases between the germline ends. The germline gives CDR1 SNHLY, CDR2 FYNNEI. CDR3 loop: CASSQREYEQYF. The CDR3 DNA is TGTGCCAGCAGTCAAAGGGAGTACGAGCAGTACTTC.

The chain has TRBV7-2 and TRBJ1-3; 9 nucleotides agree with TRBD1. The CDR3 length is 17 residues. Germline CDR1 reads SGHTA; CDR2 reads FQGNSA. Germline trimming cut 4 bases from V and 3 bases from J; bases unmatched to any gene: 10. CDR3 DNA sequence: TGTGCCAGCAGCTATACAGGGACAGGGAGAGGTGGAAACACCATATATTTT. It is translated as CASSYTGTGRGGNTIYF.

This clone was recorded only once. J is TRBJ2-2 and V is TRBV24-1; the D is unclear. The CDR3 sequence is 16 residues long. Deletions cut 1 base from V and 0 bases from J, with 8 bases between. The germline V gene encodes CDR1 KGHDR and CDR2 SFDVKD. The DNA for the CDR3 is TGTGCCACCAGTGATTTCACGCGGTCGAACACCGGGGAGCTGTTTTTT. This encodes CATSDFTRSNTGELFF.

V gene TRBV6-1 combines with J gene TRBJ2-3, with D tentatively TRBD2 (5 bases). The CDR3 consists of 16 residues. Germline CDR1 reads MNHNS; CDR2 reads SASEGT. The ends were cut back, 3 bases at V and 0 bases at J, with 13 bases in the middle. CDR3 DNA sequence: TGTGCCAGCAGTGACGTGGGAAGCGGAAGCACAGATACGCAGTATTTT. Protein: CASSDVGSGSTDTQYF.

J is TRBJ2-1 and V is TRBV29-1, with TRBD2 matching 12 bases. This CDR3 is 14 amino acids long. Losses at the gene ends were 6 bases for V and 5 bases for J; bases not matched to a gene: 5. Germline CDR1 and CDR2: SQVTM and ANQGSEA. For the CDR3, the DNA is TGCAGCGTCCGACTAGCGGGAGACCACAATGAGCAGTTCTTC. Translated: CSVRLAGDHNEQFF.

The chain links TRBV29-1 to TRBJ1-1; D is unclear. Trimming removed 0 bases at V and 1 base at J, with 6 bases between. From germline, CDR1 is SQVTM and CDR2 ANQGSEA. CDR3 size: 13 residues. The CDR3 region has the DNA TGCAGCGTTGAAGACGCGGAGAACACTGAAGCTTTCTTT. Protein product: CSVEDAENTEAFF.

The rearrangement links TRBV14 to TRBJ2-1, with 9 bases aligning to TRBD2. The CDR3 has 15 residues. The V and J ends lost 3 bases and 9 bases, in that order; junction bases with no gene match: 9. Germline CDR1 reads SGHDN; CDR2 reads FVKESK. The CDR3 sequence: CASSQGSGRDSEQFF. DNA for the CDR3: TGTGCCAGCAGCCAGGGTAGCGGGAGAGACAGTGAGCAGTTCTTC.

CDR3 region: CASSQQGEQFF. The CDR3 DNA sequence: TGTGCCAGCAGCCAGCAGGGGGAGCAGTTCTTC. The chain joins TRBV12-3 or TRBV12-4 to TRBJ2-1; D is possibly TRBD1 (6 bases). Trimming removed 6 bases at V and 10 bases at J, with 10 bases between. This CDR3 contains 11 residues.

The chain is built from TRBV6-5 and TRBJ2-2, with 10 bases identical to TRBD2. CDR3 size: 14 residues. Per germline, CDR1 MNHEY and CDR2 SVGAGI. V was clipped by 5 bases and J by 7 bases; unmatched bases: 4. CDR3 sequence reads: CASSLAGAGGELFF. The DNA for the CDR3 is TGTGCCAGCAGTCTAGCGGGAGCGGGCGGGGAGCTGTTTTTT.

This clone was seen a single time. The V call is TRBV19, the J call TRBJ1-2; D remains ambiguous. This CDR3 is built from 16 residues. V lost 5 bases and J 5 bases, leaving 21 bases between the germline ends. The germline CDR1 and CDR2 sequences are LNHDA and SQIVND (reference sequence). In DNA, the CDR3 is TGTGCCAGTAGTTCATCGCCAAGAGGCCCTTTATATGGCTACACCTTC. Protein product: CASSSSPRGPLYGYTF.

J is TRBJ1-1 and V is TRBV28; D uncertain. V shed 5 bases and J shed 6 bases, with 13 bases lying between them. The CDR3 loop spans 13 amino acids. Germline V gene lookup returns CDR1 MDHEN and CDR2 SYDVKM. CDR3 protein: CASSIHSGPEAFF. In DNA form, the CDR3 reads TGTGCCAGCAGTATCCACAGTGGCCCTGAAGCTTTCTTT.

CDR3 residues: CASRPRLAGGPEETQYF. The CDR3 DNA reads TGTGCCAGCAGGCCCAGACTAGCGGGAGGGCCTGAAGAGACCCAGTACTTC. The chain is built from TRBV7-9 and TRBJ2-5; 14 nucleotides align to TRBD2. The length of the CDR3 is 17 residues. In germline, CDR1 is SEHNR, CDR2 FQNEAQ (reference sequence). V trimming: 6 bases; J trimming: 3 bases; junction bases outside the gene matches: 9.

For the CDR3, the DNA is TGTGCCAGCAGCGCCGGGACACTAGGGGATCAGCCCCAGCATTTT. Protein sequence: CASSAGTLGDQPQHF. V is TRBV5-8 and J is TRBJ1-5, with a tentative D call TRBD1 (6 bases). The germline V and J ends were trimmed by 4 bases and 5 bases, with 16 bases remaining between them. The CDR3 extends over 15 amino acids. Germline lookup yields CDR1 SGHTS and CDR2 YDEGEE.

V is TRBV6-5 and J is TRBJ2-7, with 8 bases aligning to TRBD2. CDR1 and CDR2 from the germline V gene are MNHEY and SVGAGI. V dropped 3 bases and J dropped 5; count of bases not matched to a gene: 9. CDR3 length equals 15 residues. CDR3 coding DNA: TGTGCCAGCAGTTATGGGACTAGTTGGGCCAACGAGCAGTACTTC. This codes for CASSYGTSWANEQYF.

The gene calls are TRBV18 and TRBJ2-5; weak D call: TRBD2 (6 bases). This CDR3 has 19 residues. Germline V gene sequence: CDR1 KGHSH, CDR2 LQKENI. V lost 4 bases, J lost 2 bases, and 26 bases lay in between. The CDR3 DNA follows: TGTGCCAGCTCACAACTAGCTTTAGGAGAAACTTCGAGACAAGAGACCCAGTACTTC. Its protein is CASSQLALGETSRQETQYF.

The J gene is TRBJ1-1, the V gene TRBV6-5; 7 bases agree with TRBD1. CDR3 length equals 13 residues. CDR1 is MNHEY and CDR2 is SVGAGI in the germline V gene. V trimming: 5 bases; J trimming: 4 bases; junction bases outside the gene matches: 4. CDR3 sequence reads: CASSRQGSTEAFF. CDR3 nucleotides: TGTGCCAGCAGTAGACAGGGTTCCACTGAAGCTTTCTTT.

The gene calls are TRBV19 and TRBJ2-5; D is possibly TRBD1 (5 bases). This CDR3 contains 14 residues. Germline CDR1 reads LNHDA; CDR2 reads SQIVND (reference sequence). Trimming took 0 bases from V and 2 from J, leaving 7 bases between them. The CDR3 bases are TGTGCCAGTAGTATAGAGCCAGGGCAAGAGACCCAGTACTTC. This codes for CASSIEPGQETQYF.

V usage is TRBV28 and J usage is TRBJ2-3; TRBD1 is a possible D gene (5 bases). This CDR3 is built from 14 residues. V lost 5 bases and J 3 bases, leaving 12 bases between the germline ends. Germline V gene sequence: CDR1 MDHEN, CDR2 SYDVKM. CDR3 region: CASSPLDSTDTQYF. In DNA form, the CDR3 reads TGTGCCAGCAGTCCCCTCGACAGTACAGATACGCAGTATTTT.

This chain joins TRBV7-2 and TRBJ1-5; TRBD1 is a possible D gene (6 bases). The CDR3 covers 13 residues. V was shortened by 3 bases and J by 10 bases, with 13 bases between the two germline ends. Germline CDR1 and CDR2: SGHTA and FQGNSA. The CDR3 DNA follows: TGTGCCAGCAGCTTTGAAGGGGGATATCCCCAGCATTTT. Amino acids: CASSFEGGYPQHF.